Following are 24 T cell receptor beta chains from one sample sequenced in a study of regulatory T cells in long-lasting Graves disease. Time point of the sample: persistent/refractory GD, antithyroid drugs over 5 years with positive TRAb. The authors made the TCR library using RNA they extracted from PBMCs. The authors built TCR beta libraries using iRepertoire HTBI primers and Arm-PCR of CDR3 regions. TCRdb processed the multiplex PCR reads anew with MiXCR; each CDR3 protein has one entry. The table has 250,000 to 300,000 distinct CDR3 sequences, 20% to 25% seen once. The sequences come from peripheral blood mononuclear cells (PBMCs), collected when the disease was refractory, from a patient treated with antithyroid drugs. Receptor source: a female donor with Graves disease.

This clonotype was recorded a few times. The missing conserved phenylalanine or tryptophan at the end of this CDR3 makes a read error likely. The chain has TRBV7-9 and TRBJ2-7; possible D gene TRBD2, 6 bases. Looked up from germline, CDR1 is SEHNR and CDR2 is FQNEAQ (reference sequence). Trimming stripped 4 bases from V and 3 bases from J, with 10 bases between. The CDR3 sequence is 13 residues long. The CDR3 bases are TGTGCCAGCAGCTCGCGGGACCTCTACGAGCAGTACCTC. Translated, it gives CASSSRDLYEQYL.

The chain recombines TRBV12-3 or TRBV12-4 with TRBJ2-7; tentative D call: TRBD2 (5 bases). This CDR3 comprises 13 residues. V lost 0 bases to trimming and J lost 7 bases, with 10 bases between them. The CDR3 region is CASSLAGAREQYF. CDR3 DNA: TGTGCCAGCAGTTTAGCGGGAGCTCGGGAGCAGTACTTC.

The chain employs TRBV25-1 and TRBJ2-7, with TRBD1 matching 8 bases. The CDR3 has 14 amino acids. Trimming cost V 4 bases and J 5 bases; bases outside gene matches: 7. CDR1 and CDR2 (germline): MGHDK, SYGVNS. In DNA, the CDR3 is TGTGCCAGCAGTGGGGGGACAGGACCGGACGAGCAGTACTTC. Translating it yields CASSGGTGPDEQYF.

This clonotype has at least ten counts. The V and J genes are TRBV20-1 and TRBJ2-4; 8 positions agree with TRBD1. The CDR3 extends over 13 amino acids. The germline gives CDR1 DFQATT, CDR2 SNEGSKA (reference sequence). V lost 6 bases to trimming and J lost 7 bases; unmatched junction nucleotides: 8. CDR3 amino acids: CSAPGGVGNIQYF. The CDR3 bases are TGCAGTGCGCCAGGGGGCGTCGGTAACATTCAGTACTTC.

The chain uses TRBV28 and TRBJ2-1, with 9 bases that match TRBD1. V gave up 5 bases and J gave up 5 bases; unmatched junction bases: 10. The length of the CDR3 is 16 residues. The germline V gene encodes CDR1 MDHEN and CDR2 SYDVKM. The CDR3 protein is CASSPLPGQGNNEQFF. The CDR3 DNA sequence: TGTGCCAGCAGTCCACTTCCGGGACAGGGAAACAATGAGCAGTTCTTC.

With respect to this clonotype: A read error may produce the germline difference seen at one junction end. V gene TRBV27 combines with J gene TRBJ1-5; possible D gene TRBD1, 5 bases. CDR1 is MNHEY and CDR2 is SMNVEV in the germline V gene (reference sequence). This CDR3 comprises 13 residues. The CDR3 coding sequence is TGTGCCAGCAGTTGGGGGTATAATCAGCCCCGGCATTTT. It codes for CASSWGYNQPRHF.

This clonotype was picked up one time. This chain connects TRBV6-2 or TRBV6-3 to TRBJ2-1; D is possibly TRBD2 (6 bases). This CDR3 has 16 residues. The germline gives CDR1 MNHEY, CDR2 SVGEGT. V was cut by 6 bases and J by 2 bases, with 17 bases left in between. The CDR3 DNA sequence: TGTGCCAGCAGCCCGGACTATAGGGACCCCTACAATGAGCAGTTCTTC. This sequence encodes CASSPDYRDPYNEQFF.

The CDR3 nucleotides are TGTGCCAGCAGCGACTTGTATAGCAATCAGCCCCAGCATTTT. Translation gives CASSDLYSNQPQHF. The genes are TRBV7-9 and TRBJ1-5; D unclear. The V gene's germline CDR1 is SEHNR and CDR2 FQNEAQ (reference sequence). This CDR3 contains 14 residues. Between the trimmed V and J ends, which lost 5 bases and 0 bases, there was a span of 8 bases.

CDR3 protein: CASSYKSGSSGYQETQYF. CDR3 bases: TGTGCCAGCAGTTACAAGTCGGGAAGTAGCGGCTACCAAGAGACCCAGTACTTC. This sequence joins TRBV6-2 or TRBV6-3 and TRBJ2-5, with D possibly matching TRBD2 (6 bases). Trimming took 2 bases from V and 0 from J, leaving 19 bases between them. Per germline, CDR1 MNHEY and CDR2 SVGEGT. The CDR3 consists of 18 residues.

This sequence joins TRBV5-6 and TRBJ1-5, with no clear D. The CDR3 length is 13 residues. Trimming removed 0 bases at V and 11 bases at J, with 12 bases between. Germline CDR1 SGHDT, CDR2 YYEEEE. CDR3 sequence reads: CASSLAEGLAQHF. CDR3 in DNA: TGTGCCAGCAGCTTGGCAGAGGGTCTGGCCCAGCATTTT.

This clonotype showed up just a few times. This chain joins TRBV7-2 and TRBJ1-3; D perhaps matches TRBD1 (6 bases). V was pared by 6 bases and J by 4 bases, with 16 bases between. CDR3 length equals 15 residues. Germline CDR1 SGHTA, CDR2 FQGNSA. The CDR3: CASSDSGAAGNTIYF. For the CDR3, the DNA is TGTGCCAGCAGTGATTCGGGGGCGGCCGGAAACACCATATATTTT.

This clonotype occurred a few times. Here the CDR3 reads CASSLGDRVFGNTIYF. The CDR3, as DNA: TGCGCCAGCAGCTTGGGGGACAGGGTTTTTGGAAACACCATATATTTT. The chain couples TRBV5-1 to TRBJ1-3; TRBD1 matches at 9 bases. V lost 0 bases and J lost 3; bases outside the gene matches: 4. CDR1 is SGHRS, CDR2 YFSETQ, per germline. This CDR3 has 16 amino acids.

The sample holds many counts of this clonotype. This chain links TRBV2 with TRBJ1-5; D is ambiguous. The CDR3 is 14 residues long. CDR1 and CDR2 (germline): SNHLY, FYNNEI. With 1 base removed from V and 3 bases from J, the gap between germline ends came to 7 bases. The CDR3 loop reads CASSEDSHNQPQHF. The CDR3 nucleotides read TGTGCCAGCAGTGAAGACAGCCACAATCAGCCCCAGCATTTT.

This clonotype was found many times. The chain employs TRBV20-1 and TRBJ2-5; TRBD2 matches at 15 bases. CDR1 is DFQATT, CDR2 SNEGSKA, per germline (reference sequence). The CDR3 loop spans 17 amino acids. J gave up 4 bases and V 5 bases, and 11 bases lay outside the gene matches. CDR3 protein: CSASFSGLAGGVETQYF. The CDR3 DNA follows: TGCAGTGCTTCCTTCTCCGGACTAGCGGGAGGGGTAGAGACCCAGTACTTC.

The rearrangement uses TRBV2 and TRBJ1-5, with D possibly being TRBD1 (5 bases). V gave up 5 bases and J gave up 1 base, with 18 bases separating them. The CDR3 loop spans 17 amino acids. Germline CDR1 SNHLY, CDR2 FYNNEI. CDR3 protein: CASSLDMPEGSNQPQHF. CDR3 coding DNA: TGTGCCAGCAGTTTGGACATGCCGGAGGGAAGCAATCAGCCCCAGCATTTT.

This clonotype was seen more than once but under ten times. V gene TRBV7-2 combines with J gene TRBJ1-2; 8 bases align to TRBD1. The CDR3 runs to 15 residues. CDR1 is SGHTA and CDR2 is FQGNSA in the germline V gene. V was pared by 3 bases and J by 4 bases, with 7 bases of the junction left unmatched. The CDR3 loop reads CASSLYQDRVYGYTF. The CDR3 DNA reads as TGTGCCAGCAGCTTGTACCAGGACAGGGTCTATGGCTACACCTTC.

This clonotype has ten or more counts. This chain uses TRBV13 with TRBJ2-7; 7 bases match TRBD2. This CDR3 has 12 residues. The junction had 3 bases not matched to a gene; V was cut back by 4 bases and J by 6 bases. Germline loops: CDR1 PRHDT, CDR2 FYEKMQ (reference sequence). CDR3 in DNA: TGTGCCAGCAGCTGGGGGACTACCGAGCAGTACTTC. This gives the protein CASSWGTTEQYF.

This clonotype was seen at least ten times. The V and J genes are TRBV7-9 and TRBJ2-5, with TRBD1 matching 8 bases. The trim removed 5 bases at V and 3 bases at J, leaving 5 bases unmatched. The CDR3 covers 14 residues. Germline lookup yields CDR1 SEHNR and CDR2 FQNEAQ (reference sequence). The CDR3 loop reads CASSPQGGEETQYF. CDR3 sequence (DNA): TGTGCCAGCAGCCCACAGGGGGGAGAAGAGACCCAGTACTTC.

This clonotype was seen a few times. The chain uses TRBV7-9 and TRBJ2-5, with 10 bases matching TRBD1. This CDR3 region has 15 residues. The V and J ends lost 5 bases and 7 bases, in that order; junction bases with no gene match: 10. Germline V gene data show CDR1 as SEHNR and CDR2 as FQNEAQ (reference sequence). CDR3 residues: CASSRETGGFGTQYF. The CDR3 DNA reads as TGTGCCAGCAGCCGGGAGACAGGGGGCTTCGGGACCCAGTACTTC.

As regards this clonotype: This may come from a read error, since a much larger clone is one base off. The CDR3 is CASRINTGGILYERYF. DNA of the CDR3: TGTGCCAGCAGGATAAACACAGGAGGAATACTCTACGAGCGGTACTTC. The V call is TRBV28, the J call TRBJ2-7; D may be TRBD1 or TRBD2 (5 bases each). The CDR3 is 16 residues long. Germline V gene sequence: CDR1 MDHEN, CDR2 SYDVKM.

This clonotype showed up just a few times. The chain is built from TRBV6-1 and TRBJ1-5, with D tentatively TRBD1 (6 bases). CDR1 is MNHNS, CDR2 SASEGT, per germline. Trimming cost V 5 bases and J 5 bases, with 13 bases left between them. This CDR3 has 14 residues. The CDR3 loop is CASSQEGHDQPQHF. Here the CDR3 DNA reads TGTGCCAGCAGTCAAGAGGGACATGATCAGCCCCAGCATTTT.

This clonotype showed up just a few times. The rearrangement uses TRBV7-8 and TRBJ2-7, with a possible D match to TRBD2 (5 bases). The V and J ends lost 5 bases and 5 bases respectively, with 22 bases between them. This CDR3 is 16 amino acids long. In germline, CDR1 is SGHVS, CDR2 FQNEAQ. The CDR3 reads CASSPGLLLIFDEQYF. In DNA form, the CDR3 reads TGTGCCAGCAGCCCTGGACTCCTACTTATCTTCGACGAGCAGTACTTC.

On this clonotype: Just one base apart from a much larger clone, this may be a read error. V usage is TRBV6-1 and J usage is TRBJ1-5; D is ambiguous. This CDR3 spans 13 amino acids. Trimming removed 6 bases from V and 4 bases from J, with 10 bases in between. Germline CDR1 reads MNHNS; CDR2 reads SASEGT. CDR3 DNA: TGTGCCAGCAGCGCAGACCCGAATCAGCCCCAGCATTTT. This sequence encodes CASSADPNQPQHF.

This clonotype was picked up a small number of times. The J gene is TRBJ1-3, the V gene TRBV2, with D possibly TRBD1 on 5 matching bases. V dropped 11 bases and J dropped 0 bases, with 11 bases sitting between them. Germline CDR1 reads SNHLY; CDR2 reads FYNNEI. The CDR3 spans 13 residues. The CDR3 nucleotides read TGTGCCCGGGGACTGGCCTCTGGAAACACCATATATTTT. This gives the protein CARGLASGNTIYF. Combining the CDR3 with reference TRBV2 and TRBJ1-3 gives the whole variable domain EPEVTQTPSHQVTQMGQEVILRCVPISNHLYFYWYRQILGQKVEFLVSFYNNEISEKSEIFDDQFSVERPDGSNFTLKIRSTKLEDSAMYFCARGLASGNTIYFGEGSWLTVV.